These 20 T cell receptor beta chains were all obtained from the same sample, sequenced in a study of shared clonotypes between healthy human individuals. Using immunoSEQ multiplex PCR, the repertoire was profiled, and TCRdb retains in-frame clones only, with some absent. In the table there are approximately 530,000 clones, 90% to 96% of which are singletons. The sample taken for sequencing was naive CD4+ T cells sorted from blood. Subset indicated: CD45RA+ positively selected. Receptor source: a woman in her thirties in good health.

CDR3 bases: TGTGCCAGCAGCTTAGCCCCAGATACGCAGTATTTT. Its protein is CASSLAPDTQYF. The chain links TRBV7-9 to TRBJ2-3; no firm D call. The CDR3 totals 12 residues. The V end was cut by 0 bases, the J end by 4 bases, with 2 bases between. CDR1 and CDR2 from the germline V gene are SEHNR and FQNEAQ (reference sequence).

The V and J genes are TRBV5-1 and TRBJ1-5; D is undetermined. CDR1 and CDR2 from the germline V gene are SGHRS and YFSETQ. Trimming shortened V by 3 bases and J by 11 bases, and 24 bases separated the two germline ends. The CDR3 covers 16 residues. CDR3 residues: CASSSVSKDRPEAQHF. CDR3 coding DNA: TGCGCCAGCAGCTCCGTATCCAAAGACCGTCCCGAGGCCCAGCATTTT.

This rearrangement joins TRBV28 to TRBJ2-1, with D perhaps matching TRBD1 or TRBD2 (5 bases each). CDR1 is MDHEN, CDR2 SYDVKM, per germline. The CDR3 has 12 amino acids. V lost 1 base and J lost 9, with 7 bases in between. The CDR3 DNA sequence: TGTGCCAGCAGTTTATCTGGGGGTGAGCAGTTCTTC. As protein: CASSLSGGEQFF.

In its sample, this clone was seen once. The J gene is TRBJ2-7, the V gene TRBV7-9; TRBD1 matches at 8 bases. The CDR3 extends over 14 amino acids. The V gene's germline CDR1 is SEHNR and CDR2 FQNEAQ (reference sequence). Trimming took 2 bases from V and 2 from J; bases not matched to a gene: 2. The CDR3 is CASSLLGQAYEQYF. The CDR3 DNA reads as TGTGCCAGCAGCTTATTGGGACAGGCCTACGAGCAGTACTTC.

The rearrangement links TRBV5-1 to TRBJ2-3; 7 positions agree with TRBD2. The CDR3 runs 17 residues. J lost 6 bases, V lost 6 bases, and 19 bases had no gene match. From germline, CDR1 is SGHRS and CDR2 YFSETQ. The CDR3 loop is CASNLLSAGFARDTQYF. The CDR3 coding sequence is TGCGCCAGCAACCTCCTCTCAGCGGGATTTGCTCGGGATACGCAGTATTTT.

The chain links TRBV29-1 to TRBJ1-1, with D possibly TRBD1 on 6 matching bases. The CDR3 has 12 residues. Germline V gene sequence: CDR1 SQVTM, CDR2 ANQGSEA. Trimming removed 4 bases from V and 8 bases from J, with 14 bases in between. CDR3 loop: CSVGGTDREAFF. The CDR3 DNA reads as TGCAGCGTTGGGGGTACCGACAGGGAAGCTTTCTTT.

This chain links TRBV11-2 with TRBJ2-1; 10 bases agree with TRBD2. Germline lookup yields CDR1 SGHAT and CDR2 FQNNGV. Trimming removed 6 bases from V and 2 bases from J; junction bases left unmatched: 4. CDR3 length: 15 amino acids. The CDR3: CASRYTSGAYNEQFF. DNA of the CDR3: TGTGCCAGCAGATATACTAGCGGGGCCTACAATGAGCAGTTCTTC. Full variable domain (remainder filled in from reference TRBV11-2 and TRBJ2-1): EAGVAQSPRYKIIEKRQSVAFWCNPISGHATLYWYQQILGQGPKLLIQFQNNGVVDDSQLPKDRFSAERLKGVDSTLKIQPAKLEDSAVYLCASRYTSGAYNEQFFGPGTRLTVL.

This clone turned up a few times. The chain couples TRBV18 to TRBJ1-5; 7 nucleotides line up with TRBD1. Per the germline V gene, CDR1 is KGHSH and CDR2 is LQKENI. The CDR3 is made up of 14 amino acids. V shed 4 bases, J shed 4 bases, and the junction held 4 bases outside the gene matches. The CDR3 spells CASSLQGDNQPQHF. CDR3 in DNA: TGTGCCAGCTCACTGCAGGGGGATAATCAGCCCCAGCATTTT.

This clone appeared once. The chain has TRBV7-9 and TRBJ2-1; D may be TRBD1 (6 bases). Germline V gene sequence: CDR1 SEHNR, CDR2 FQNEAQ (reference sequence). With 1 base removed from V and 12 bases from J, the gap between germline ends came to 13 bases. CDR3 length: 13 amino acids. The CDR3 region has the DNA TGTGCCAGCAGCTTAGGGACAGTTCCGGGGCAGTTCTTC. This gives the protein CASSLGTVPGQFF.

This clone was seen a few times. The chain has TRBV27 and TRBJ1-2; D is undetermined. The CDR3 spans 12 residues. The ends were cut back, 4 bases at V and 8 bases at J, with 11 bases in the middle. Germline V lookup: CDR1 MNHEY, CDR2 SMNVEV (reference sequence). The CDR3 region is CASSSNSRGYTF. The CDR3 DNA is TGTGCCAGCAGTTCCAACAGTCGGGGCTACACCTTC.

The chain joins TRBV21-1 to TRBJ2-7. TRBV21-1 is a pseudogene. The CDR3 consists of 17 residues. For the CDR3, the DNA is TGTGCCAGCAGCAAAGGGCGTTGGGGACGGCGAGCCTACGAGCAGTACTTC. Residues: CASSKGRWGRRAYEQYF.

The V gene is TRBV2, the J gene TRBJ2-5; TRBD1 matches at 11 bases. V was pared by 3 bases and J by 5 bases, with 8 bases of the junction left unmatched. The length of the CDR3 is 16 residues. Germline V gene lookup returns CDR1 SNHLY and CDR2 FYNNEI. The CDR3 DNA sequence: TGTGCCAGCAGTGACTATTGGACAGGGGGCCGGGAGACCCAGTACTTC. It yields the protein CASSDYWTGGRETQYF. Together with reference TRBV2 and TRBJ2-5, the CDR3 gives the full variable domain: EPEVTQTPSHQVTQMGQEVILRCVPISNHLYFYWYRQILGQKVEFLVSFYNNEISEKSEIFDDQFSVERPDGSNFTLKIRSTKLEDSAMYFCASSDYWTGGRETQYFGPGTRLLVL.

A single count supports this clone. CDR3 bases: TGTGCCAGCGGGTTGGGACAGGGATCGGGCGGCTACACCTTC. Translation gives CASGLGQGSGGYTF. V gene TRBV28 combines with J gene TRBJ1-2, with 9 bases aligning to TRBD1. CDR3 length equals 14 residues. Unmatched junction bases numbered 12, after V lost 8 bases and J lost 8 bases. Germline loops: CDR1 MDHEN, CDR2 SYDVKM.

V gene TRBV5-6 combines with J gene TRBJ1-3; D is unclear. In germline, CDR1 is SGHDT, CDR2 YYEEEE. Between the trimmed V and J ends, which lost 4 bases and 4 bases, there was a span of 12 bases. This CDR3 comprises 14 residues. As DNA, the CDR3 is TGTGCCAGCAGCCGATCGGACGGAGGAAACACCATATATTTT. It codes for CASSRSDGGNTIYF.

V is TRBV10-3 and J is TRBJ2-7; D might be TRBD2 (6 bases). This CDR3 contains 15 residues. V lost 3 bases and J lost 0, with 12 bases in between. CDR1 is ENHRY, CDR2 SYGVKD, per germline. As DNA, the CDR3 is TGTGCCATCAGTGAAGCGGCGGGAAGCTCCTACGAGCAGTACTTC. Translated: CAISEAAGSSYEQYF.

The chain couples TRBV10-1 to TRBJ2-7; D possibly corresponds to TRBD1 (6 bases). Looked up from germline, CDR1 is WNHNN and CDR2 is SYGVQD (reference sequence). V lost 7 bases, J lost 3 bases, and 10 bases lay in between. The CDR3 length is 12 residues. This CDR3 reads CASKYRVYEQYF. In DNA form, the CDR3 reads TGCGCCAGCAAATACAGGGTCTACGAGCAGTACTTC.

J is TRBJ1-4 and V is TRBV7-9; 7 bases align to TRBD1. This CDR3 is 16 amino acids long. CDR1 is SEHNR, CDR2 FQNEAQ, per germline (reference sequence). V gave up 2 bases and J gave up 5 bases; unmatched junction bases: 8. The DNA of the CDR3 is TGTGCCAGCAGCTTAACCTTGGGGGACAGAAATGAAAAACTGTTTTTT. The encoded protein is CASSLTLGDRNEKLFF. Using reference TRBV7-9 and TRBJ1-4 for the parts outside the CDR3, the full variable domain is DTGVSQNPRHKITKRGQNVTFRCDPISEHNRLYWYRQTLGQGPEFLTYFQNEAQLEKSRLLSDRFSAERPKGSFSTLEIQRTEQGDSAMYLCASSLTLGDRNEKLFFGSGTQLSVL.

The chain has TRBV28 and TRBJ1-5, with no clear D. The CDR3 is made up of 15 amino acids. Germline CDR1 reads MDHEN; CDR2 reads SYDVKM. V gave up 4 bases and J gave up 2 bases, with 12 bases separating them. The CDR3 coding sequence is TGTGCCAGCAGTTCCCACGGGTTCGGCAATCAGCCCCAGCATTTT. Protein sequence: CASSSHGFGNQPQHF.

The chain links TRBV29-1 to TRBJ2-5; the D gene is possibly TRBD1 (6 bases). The germline V and J ends were trimmed by 7 bases and 5 bases, with 11 bases remaining between them. The CDR3 is 11 residues long. CDR1 SQVTM and CDR2 ANQGSEA come from the germline V gene. The chain's CDR3 is CSASQGETQYF. In nucleotides, the CDR3 is TGCAGCGCATCCCAGGGGGAGACCCAGTACTTC.

V is TRBV28 and J is TRBJ1-2; D is undetermined. Germline V gene sequence: CDR1 MDHEN, CDR2 SYDVKM. Trimming removed 6 bases from V and 8 bases from J, with 16 bases in between. This CDR3 is 13 amino acids long. CDR3 region: CASSSGATGGYTF. CDR3 bases: TGTGCCAGCAGCTCAGGAGCGACCGGGGGCTACACCTTC.